These 13 T cell receptor beta chains came from one sample sequenced in a study of T cells after yellow fever vaccination. TCRdb recomputed calls from the 5' RACE reads with MiXCR, one row per CDR3 protein. The table lists some 350,000 distinct CDR3 sequences, roughly 4% of them singletons. The sequences come from PBMCs, collected 5 days after the yellow fever booster vaccination. The receptor source for this set is a man between 18 and 29 years old who received the YFV17D yellow fever vaccine.

There are many counts of this clonotype. The chain couples TRBV20-1 to TRBJ2-3; the D is unclear. Germline CDR1 reads DFQATT; CDR2 reads SNEGSKA (reference sequence). Trimming shortened V by 0 bases and J by 1 base, and 17 bases separated the two germline ends. This CDR3 contains 17 residues. CDR3 sequence reads: CSARDLWKIDRTDTQYF. The CDR3 DNA follows: TGCAGTGCTAGAGATCTATGGAAAATTGACCGCACAGATACGCAGTATTTT.

This rearrangement joins TRBV29-1 to TRBJ2-1; D is uncertain. This CDR3 contains 13 residues. Trimming stripped 2 bases from V and 6 bases from J, with 11 bases between. CDR1 is SQVTM, CDR2 ANQGSEA, per germline. The CDR3: CSVELGRINEQFF. CDR3 nucleotide sequence: TGCAGCGTTGAACTCGGCAGGATCAATGAGCAGTTCTTC.

V and J are TRBV4-1 and TRBJ2-1; 9 positions agree with TRBD2. This CDR3 has 16 amino acids. V shed 4 bases and J 2 bases; nucleotides not matched to a gene: 6. Germline CDR1 and CDR2: MGHRA and YSYEKL. The CDR3: CASSPVRGGAYNEQFF. As DNA, the CDR3 is TGCGCCAGCAGCCCCGTCCGCGGGGGGGCCTACAATGAGCAGTTCTTC.

This clonotype was recorded at least ten times. This chain uses TRBV5-1 with TRBJ2-1; D gene uncertain. This CDR3 spans 13 amino acids. The germline V gene has CDR1 SGHRS and CDR2 YFSETQ. The V end lost 0 bases, the J end lost 6 bases, and 7 bases lay between the germline ends. The chain's CDR3 is CASSLADRNEQFF. DNA of the CDR3: TGCGCCAGCAGCTTGGCCGACCGCAATGAGCAGTTCTTC.

This rearrangement joins TRBV6-1 to TRBJ1-1, with 7 bases matching TRBD1. This CDR3 spans 15 amino acids. The V segment lost 4 bases and the J segment 1 base; nucleotides outside the gene matches: 6. In germline, CDR1 is MNHNS, CDR2 SASEGT. The CDR3 loop is CASSARQGWNTEAFF. DNA of the CDR3: TGTGCCAGCAGTGCACGACAGGGATGGAACACTGAAGCTTTCTTT.

This clonotype was seen repeatedly, ten times or more. The chain joins TRBV6-5 to TRBJ2-4, with unresolved D. The V end was cut by 5 bases, the J end by 6 bases, with 11 bases between. This CDR3 contains 13 residues. Per the germline V gene, CDR1 is MNHEY and CDR2 is SVGAGI. The CDR3 reads CASSLMGGNIQYF. The CDR3 coding sequence is TGTGCCAGCAGTCTGATGGGTGGAAACATTCAGTACTTC.

The chain employs TRBV11-2 and TRBJ2-3; D remains ambiguous. V was clipped by 4 bases and J by 1 base, with 6 bases between them. The germline gives CDR1 SGHAT, CDR2 FQNNGV. This CDR3 region has 13 residues. The CDR3 sequence is CASSYQGTDTQYF. Written as DNA, the CDR3 is TGTGCCAGCAGCTATCAGGGCACAGATACGCAGTATTTT.

This clonotype was found a few times. The V and J genes are TRBV20-1 and TRBJ2-5, with D possibly matching TRBD2 (5 bases). The CDR3 totals 14 residues. V dropped 3 bases and J dropped 0 bases, with 11 bases sitting between them. Germline assignment: CDR1 DFQATT and CDR2 SNEGSKA (reference sequence). CDR3 loop: CSARRSEDQETQYF. Here the CDR3 DNA reads TGCAGTGCTAGGCGGTCGGAGGACCAAGAGACCCAGTACTTC.

The genes are TRBV28 and TRBJ1-1; 8 nucleotides match TRBD1. Germline V lookup: CDR1 MDHEN, CDR2 SYDVKM. V shed 3 bases, J shed 1 base, and the junction held 4 bases outside the gene matches. This CDR3 is built from 15 residues. For the CDR3, the DNA is TGTGCCAGCAGTTTCGGGACAGGAGCGAACACTGAAGCTTTCTTT. Protein product: CASSFGTGANTEAFF.

This clonotype was observed many times. The chain is built from TRBV5-1 and TRBJ2-7; D may be TRBD1 (5 bases). The V and J ends lost 4 bases and 5 bases respectively, with 19 bases between them. Germline CDR1 reads SGHRS; CDR2 reads YFSETQ. The CDR3 contains 15 residues. CDR3 DNA: TGCGCCAGCAGCGCTCCCGGCAGGGAAAGGGACGAGCAGTACTTC. Translating gives CASSAPGRERDEQYF. The full variable domain, completed using reference TRBV5-1 and TRBJ2-7, is KAGVTQTPRYLIKTRGQQVTLSCSPISGHRSVSWYQQTPGQGLQFLFEYFSETQRNKGNFPGRFSGRQFSNSRSEMNVSTLELGDSALYLCASSAPGRERDEQYFGPGTRLTVT.

This clonotype has a count of ten or more. CDR3 bases: TGCGCCAGCAGCCCGGGGAGAAATGAAGCTTTCTTT. Translated: CASSPGRNEAFF. This chain uses TRBV5-1 with TRBJ1-1; no clear D. The V gene lost 4 bases and the J gene lost 7 bases, with 11 bases spanning the gap. The CDR3 has 12 amino acids. CDR1 and CDR2 from the germline V gene are SGHRS and YFSETQ.

This clonotype occurred many times. This sequence joins TRBV5-1 and TRBJ2-7, with unresolved D. Germline V lookup: CDR1 SGHRS, CDR2 YFSETQ. The germline V and J ends were trimmed by 0 bases and 3 bases, with 10 bases remaining between them. The CDR3 runs 14 residues. CDR3 sequence: CASSLGLGNYEQYF. Written as DNA, the CDR3 is TGCGCCAGCAGCTTGGGCCTAGGAAACTACGAGCAGTACTTC.

This clonotype was detected only a few times. The chain joins TRBV27 to TRBJ1-5, with unresolved D. V lost 4 bases and J 2 bases, leaving 15 bases between the germline ends. The CDR3 extends over 16 amino acids. In germline, CDR1 is MNHEY, CDR2 SMNVEV (reference sequence). CDR3 nucleotides: TGTGCCAGCAGTTCGAGGACCTTCTGGGGCAATCAGCCCCAGCATTTT. It yields the protein CASSSRTFWGNQPQHF.